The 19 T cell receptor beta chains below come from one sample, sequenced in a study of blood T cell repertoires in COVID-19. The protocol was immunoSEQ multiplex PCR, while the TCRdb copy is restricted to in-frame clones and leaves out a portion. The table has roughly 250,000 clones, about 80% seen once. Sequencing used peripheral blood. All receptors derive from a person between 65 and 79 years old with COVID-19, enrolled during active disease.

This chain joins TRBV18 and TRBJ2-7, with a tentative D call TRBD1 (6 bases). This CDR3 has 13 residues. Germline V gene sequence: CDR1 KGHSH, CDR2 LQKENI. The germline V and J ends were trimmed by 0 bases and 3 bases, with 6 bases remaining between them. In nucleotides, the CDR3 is TGTGCCAGCTCACCACCACAGGGCTACGAGCAGTACTTC. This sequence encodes CASSPPQGYEQYF. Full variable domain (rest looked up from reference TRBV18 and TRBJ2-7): NAGVMQNPRHLVRRRGQEARLRCSPMKGHSHVYWYRQLPEEGLKFMVYLQKENIIDESGMPKERFSAEFPKEGPSILRIQQVVRGDSAAYFCASSPPQGYEQYFGPGTRLTVT.

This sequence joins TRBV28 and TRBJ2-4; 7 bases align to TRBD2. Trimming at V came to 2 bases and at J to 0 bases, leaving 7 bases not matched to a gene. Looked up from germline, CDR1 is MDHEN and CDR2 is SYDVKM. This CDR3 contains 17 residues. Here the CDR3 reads CASSLITGGIAKNIQYF. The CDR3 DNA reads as TGTGCCAGCAGTTTAATTACCGGGGGGATAGCCAAAAACATTCAGTACTTC.

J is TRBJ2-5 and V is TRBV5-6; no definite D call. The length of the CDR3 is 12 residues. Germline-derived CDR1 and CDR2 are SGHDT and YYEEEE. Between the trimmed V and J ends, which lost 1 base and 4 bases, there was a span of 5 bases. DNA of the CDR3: TGTGCCAGCAGCTTGTCTTCAGAGACCCAGTACTTC. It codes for CASSLSSETQYF.

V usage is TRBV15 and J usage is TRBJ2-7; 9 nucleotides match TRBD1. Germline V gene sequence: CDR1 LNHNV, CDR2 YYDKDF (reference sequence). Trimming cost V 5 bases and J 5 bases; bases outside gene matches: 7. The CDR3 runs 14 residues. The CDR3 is CATSQTGGDDEQYF. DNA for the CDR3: TGTGCCACCAGCCAGACAGGGGGGGACGACGAGCAGTACTTC.

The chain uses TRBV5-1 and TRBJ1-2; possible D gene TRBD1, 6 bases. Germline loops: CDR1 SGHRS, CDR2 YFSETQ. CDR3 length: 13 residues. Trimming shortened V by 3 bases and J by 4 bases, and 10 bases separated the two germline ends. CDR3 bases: TGCGCCAGCAGCTGGGACACTAGCTATGGCTACACCTTC. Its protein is CASSWDTSYGYTF.

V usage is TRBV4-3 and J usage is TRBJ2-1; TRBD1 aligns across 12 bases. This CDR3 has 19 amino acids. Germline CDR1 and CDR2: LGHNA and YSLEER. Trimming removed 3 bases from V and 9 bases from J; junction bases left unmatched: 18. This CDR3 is CASSHAAFGTGGRAGEQFF. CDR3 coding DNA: TGCGCCAGCAGCCACGCCGCCTTTGGGACAGGGGGCCGGGCGGGTGAGCAGTTCTTC.

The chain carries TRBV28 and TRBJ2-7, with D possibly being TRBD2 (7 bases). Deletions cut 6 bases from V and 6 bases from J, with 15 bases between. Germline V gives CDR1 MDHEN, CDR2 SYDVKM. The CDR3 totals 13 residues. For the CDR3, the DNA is TGTGCCAGCAGGTGGGGGGGCCGGGGCGAGCAGTACTTC. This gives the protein CASRWGGRGEQYF.

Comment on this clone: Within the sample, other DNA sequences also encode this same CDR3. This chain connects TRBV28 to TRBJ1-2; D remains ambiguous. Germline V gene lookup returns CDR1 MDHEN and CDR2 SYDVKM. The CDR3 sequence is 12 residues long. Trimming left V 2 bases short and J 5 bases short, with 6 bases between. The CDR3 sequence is CASSLGLYGYTF. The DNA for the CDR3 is TGTGCCAGCAGTTTAGGCTTGTATGGCTACACCTTC.

In DNA form, the CDR3 reads TGTGCCAGCAGCCGACACAGGGAGAGCATGGGCTACACCTTC. The encoded protein is CASSRHRESMGYTF. V gene TRBV4-2 combines with J gene TRBJ1-2; tentatively, D is TRBD1 (6 bases). With 4 bases removed from V and 8 bases from J, the gap between germline ends came to 17 bases. The CDR3 totals 14 residues. CDR1 LGHNA and CDR2 YNFKEQ come from the germline V gene.

The CDR3 loop is CASSGGQGKIDEQYF. The CDR3 coding sequence is TGTGCCAGCAGCGGTGGACAGGGGAAGATCGACGAGCAGTACTTC. The V call is TRBV13, the J call TRBJ2-7, with 9 bases fitting TRBD1. Germline assignment: CDR1 PRHDT and CDR2 FYEKMQ (reference sequence). The CDR3 extends over 15 amino acids. The V and J ends lost 5 bases and 5 bases, in that order; junction bases with no gene match: 10.

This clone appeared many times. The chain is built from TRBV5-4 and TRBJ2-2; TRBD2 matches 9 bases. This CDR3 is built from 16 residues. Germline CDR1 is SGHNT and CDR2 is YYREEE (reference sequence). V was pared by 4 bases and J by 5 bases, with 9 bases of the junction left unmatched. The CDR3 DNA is TGTGCCAGCAGCCCCAATAGCGGGGGAGGGACCGGGGAGCTGTTTTTT. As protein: CASSPNSGGGTGELFF.

The CDR3 DNA reads TGCGCCAGCAGCGACCCCAGTGCAGGGGGCCGAAATTCACCCCTCCACTTT. Amino acids: CASSDPSAGGRNSPLHF. The rearrangement uses TRBV5-1 and TRBJ1-6, with 8 positions matching TRBD1. CDR3 size: 17 residues. CDR1 and CDR2 (germline): SGHRS, YFSETQ. Trimming took 4 bases from V and 7 from J; bases not matched to a gene: 13.

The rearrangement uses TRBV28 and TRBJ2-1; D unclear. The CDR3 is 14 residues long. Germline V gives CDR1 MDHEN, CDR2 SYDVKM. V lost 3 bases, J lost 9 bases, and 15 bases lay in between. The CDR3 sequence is CASSLSSLSGEQFF. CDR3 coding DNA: TGTGCCAGCAGTTTGAGTAGCTTATCCGGTGAGCAGTTCTTC.

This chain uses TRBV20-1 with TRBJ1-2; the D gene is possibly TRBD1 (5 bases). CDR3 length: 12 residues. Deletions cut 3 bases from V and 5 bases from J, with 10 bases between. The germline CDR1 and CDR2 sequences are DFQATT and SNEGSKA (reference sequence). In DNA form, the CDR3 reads TGCAGTGCTAGTACGGGGGAATATGGCTACACCTTC. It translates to CSASTGEYGYTF.

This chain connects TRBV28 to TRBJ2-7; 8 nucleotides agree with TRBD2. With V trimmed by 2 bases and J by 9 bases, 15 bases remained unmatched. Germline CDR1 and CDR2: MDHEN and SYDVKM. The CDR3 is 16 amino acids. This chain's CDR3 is CASSLLTAGALYVQYF. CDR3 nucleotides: TGTGCCAGCAGTTTACTAACAGCGGGAGCCCTATATGTGCAGTACTTC.

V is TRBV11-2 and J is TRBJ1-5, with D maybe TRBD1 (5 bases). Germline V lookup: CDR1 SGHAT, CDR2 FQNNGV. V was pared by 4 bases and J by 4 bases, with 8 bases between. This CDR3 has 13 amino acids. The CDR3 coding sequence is TGTGCCAGCAGCTCCCGGGGGAATCAGCCCCAGCATTTT. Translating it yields CASSSRGNQPQHF.

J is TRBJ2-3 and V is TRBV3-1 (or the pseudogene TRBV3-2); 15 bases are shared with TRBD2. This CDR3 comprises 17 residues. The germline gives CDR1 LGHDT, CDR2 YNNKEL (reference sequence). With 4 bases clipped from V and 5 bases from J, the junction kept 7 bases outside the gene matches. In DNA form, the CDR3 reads TGTGCCAGCAGCCCTGGACTAGCGGGGGGGTTTGTAGATACGCAGTATTTT. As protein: CASSPGLAGGFVDTQYF.

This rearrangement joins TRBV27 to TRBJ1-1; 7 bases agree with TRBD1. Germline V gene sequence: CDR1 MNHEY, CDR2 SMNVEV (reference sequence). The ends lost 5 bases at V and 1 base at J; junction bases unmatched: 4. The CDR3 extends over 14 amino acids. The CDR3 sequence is CASSDRDRNTEAFF. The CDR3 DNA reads TGTGCCAGCAGTGACCGGGACAGGAACACTGAAGCTTTCTTT.

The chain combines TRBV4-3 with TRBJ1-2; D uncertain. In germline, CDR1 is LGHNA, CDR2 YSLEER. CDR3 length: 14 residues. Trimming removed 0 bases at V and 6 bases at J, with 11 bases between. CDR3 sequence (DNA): TGCGCCAGCAGCCAAGATCTGGCGCGGCATGGCTACACCTTC. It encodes CASSQDLARHGYTF.